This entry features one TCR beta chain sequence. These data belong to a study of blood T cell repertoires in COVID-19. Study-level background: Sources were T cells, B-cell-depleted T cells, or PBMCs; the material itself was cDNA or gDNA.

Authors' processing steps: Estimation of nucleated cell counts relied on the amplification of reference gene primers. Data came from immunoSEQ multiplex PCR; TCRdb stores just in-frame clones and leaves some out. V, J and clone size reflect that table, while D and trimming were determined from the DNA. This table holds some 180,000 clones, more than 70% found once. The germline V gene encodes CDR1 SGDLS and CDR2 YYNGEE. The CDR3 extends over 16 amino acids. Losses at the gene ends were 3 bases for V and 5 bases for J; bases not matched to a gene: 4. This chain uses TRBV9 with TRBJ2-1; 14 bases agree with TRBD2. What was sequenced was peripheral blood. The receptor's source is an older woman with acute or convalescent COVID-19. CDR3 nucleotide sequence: TGTGCCAGCAGCGGGGGACTAGCGGGAGCCCACAATGAGCAGTTCTTC. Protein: CASSGGLAGAHNEQFF.